This TCR beta chain was recorded in a study of OX40 agonist ivuxolimab in advanced cancers. Study context: Ivuxolimab, an antibody acting as an agonist of OX40 (CD134), was used to treat patients. Head and neck, renal cell, melanoma or hepatocellular carcinoma were the cancers that dose-escalation patients had. Under the entry rules, prior anti-PD-1, anti-PD-L1 or anti-CTLA-4 therapy was allowed, and about 40% had some.

Study-wide points: Among expanded peripheral T cells, antigen specificity went undetermined.

Notes on this clone: Antigen unknown.

The CDR3 runs 14 residues. Germline-derived CDR1 and CDR2 are SGHAT and FQNNGV. The V end lost 5 bases, the J end lost 3 bases, and 14 bases lay between the germline ends. Produced via immunoSEQ multiplex PCR; TCRdb's table is partial and in-frame only. Of 7,900 or so clones listed, more than 85% were seen once; the top ten hold 25% to 35%. The rearrangement links TRBV11-2 to TRBJ2-7; D may match TRBD1 or TRBD2 (5 bases each). The material was CD4+ or CD8+ T cells sorted from blood, obtained in a trial of the OX40 agonist ivuxolimab. This TCR derives from an adult with an advanced solid tumor such as melanoma, head and neck, liver or kidney cancer. The DNA of the CDR3 is TGTGCCAGCAGCGAAGGGACGGAGCACTACGAGCAGTACTTC. Protein: CASSEGTEHYEQYF.